The entry below gives a single T cell receptor (beta chain) sequence along with its context. The record originates from a study of T cells in tuberculosis. Sequencing was performed with immunoSEQ multiplex PCR; in TCRdb, only in-frame clones are kept and a portion is missing. The table includes about 33,000 clones, under 95% detected once. Time point indicated: new active TB diagnosis, blood taken before or within 7 days of starting treatment. The CDR3 sequence is 17 residues long. Germline V gene data show CDR1 as KGHSH and CDR2 as LQKENI. V was clipped by 3 bases and J by 4 bases; unmatched bases: 6.

Sequenced material: PBMCs, taken at tuberculosis diagnosis. This chain links TRBV18 with TRBJ2-6; 10 nucleotides agree with TRBD1. The receptor's source is an adult with tuberculosis. Some clones in this sample may be carry-over from other donors' samples. CDR3 nucleotide sequence: TGTGCCAGCTCACCCATGGACAGGGGGGCCGGGGCCAACGTCCTGACTTTC. It yields the protein CASSPMDRGAGANVLTF.